This is a list of T cell receptor beta chains from one sample in a study of blood T cell repertoires in COVID-19. Profiled with immunoSEQ multiplex PCR; TCRdb holds only in-frame clones, not every one. Of about 160,000 clones listed, roughly 90% are singletons. The material sequenced was peripheral blood. Receptor source: a man aged 18 to 35 with acute or convalescent COVID-19. CDR3s include the opening cysteine and the closing phenylalanine or tryptophan. The D gene is left open where the match is weak. Size values are once, few and many counts, or a class for expanded clones, and some rows have none.

d_gene	j_gene	abundance	v_gene	CDR3nt	CDR3aa
TRBD2	TRBJ2-1	.	TRBV7-9	TGTGCCAGCAGCTCTAGCGGGTACAATGAGCAGTTCTTC	CASSSSGYNEQFF
.	TRBJ1-6	.	TRBV7-9	TGTGCCAGCAGCCCGAGTGGGAGCGGCTCCTATAATTCACCCCTCCACTTT	CASSPSGSGSYNSPLHF
.	TRBJ1-1	.	TRBV6-5	TGTGCCAGCTCCAGCAGGTCATCGGAAGCTTTCTTT	CASSSRSSEAFF
.	TRBJ1-5	.	TRBV6-5	TGTGCCAGGCCGGGACAAGGATATCAGCCCCAGCATTTT	CARPGQGYQPQHF
.	TRBJ1-5	.	TRBV12-2	TGTGCAAGTCGCTTGGAGGGACCGTATAGCAATCAGCCCCAGCATTTT	CASRLEGPYSNQPQHF
.	TRBJ1-1	.	TRBV5-5	TGTGCCAGCAGCTTGGACAGTAATGAAGCTTTCTTT	CASSLDSNEAFF
.	TRBJ2-2	once	TRBV2	TGTGCCAGCAAGGGATGGAACGGGAGAGAGAACACCGGGGAGCTGTTTTTT	CASKGWNGRENTGELFF
TRBD2	TRBJ2-5	.	TRBV5-1	TGCGCCAGCAGCTTGGCCCCTGGAGCGGGAGGATCGGAGACCCAGTACTTC	CASSLAPGAGGSETQYF
.	TRBJ1-5	.	TRBV19	TGTGCCAGTAGTGCCGGCGGGGCTAGCAATCAGCCCCAGCATTTT	CASSAGGASNQPQHF
.	TRBJ1-1	.	TRBV3-1/TRBV3-2	TGTGCCAGCAGCCAAGATCGCGGCACTGAAGCTTTCTTT	CASSQDRGTEAFF
TRBD1	TRBJ1-2	.	TRBV12-3/TRBV12-4	TGTGCCAGCAGCCCGGACAGGGGATATGGCTACACCTTC	CASSPDRGYGYTF
.	TRBJ2-1	.	TRBV20-1	TGCAGTGCTAGTGCTCCCGGGGCCTACAATGAGCAGTTCTTC	CSASAPGAYNEQFF
TRBD2	TRBJ2-3	.	TRBV2	TGTGCCAGCGTCGCGGGGGGGGGCACAGATACGCAGTATTTT	CASVAGGGTDTQYF
.	TRBJ2-2	.	TRBV30	TGTGCCTGTCCCCAGGGGACCGGGGAGCTGTTTTTT	CACPQGTGELFF
TRBD1	TRBJ2-5	many	TRBV24-1	TGTGCCACCAGTGATACCGGGACAGGGACTGAGACCCAGTACTTC	CATSDTGTGTETQYF
.	TRBJ1-2	.	TRBV6-5	TGTGCCAGCACCCGCGGCAGCTACTATGGCTACACCTTC	CASTRGSYYGYTF
TRBD2	TRBJ2-1	.	TRBV18	TGTGCCAGCTCACCGAGACTAGCGGGAGGCTACTACAATGAGCAGTTCTTC	CASSPRLAGGYYNEQFF
.	TRBJ2-7	.	TRBV19	TGTGCCAGTAGTAACATCGGGAGCCCCAACTACGAGCAGTACTTC	CASSNIGSPNYEQYF
.	TRBJ1-4	.	TRBV5-1	TGCGCCAGCAGCTTGGGTCAGACTTCAAATGAAAAACTGTTTTTT	CASSLGQTSNEKLFF
TRBD1	TRBJ2-5	.	TRBV6-6	TGTGCCAGCAGGACGACAGGGGACGTATGGGCCCAGTACTTC	CASRTTGDVWAQYF
.	TRBJ2-5	.	TRBV6-1	TGTGCCAGCAGTGAATTTCAGAGGGAGACCCAGTACTTC	CASSEFQRETQYF
.	TRBJ2-1	.	TRBV12-5	TGTGCTAGTGGTTTGCCTACTCTTCTAGCGCCCAATGAGCAGTTCTTC	CASGLPTLLAPNEQFF
.	TRBJ1-1	once	TRBV25-1	TGTGCCAGCACCCCTGTAGGTGTCGCGACAGAAGCTTTCTTT	CASTPVGVATEAFF
.	TRBJ2-3	.	TRBV5-1	TGCGCCAGCAGCTTGGGGGCTAGCGTGGGAGATACGCAGTATTTT	CASSLGASVGDTQYF
TRBD1	TRBJ1-2	.	TRBV5-4	TGTGCCAGCAGCTCTCTGACAGGGGGGGATGGCTACACCTTC	CASSSLTGGDGYTF
TRBD2	TRBJ2-5	.	TRBV6-1	TGTGCCAGCAGTGAAGGGTCTAGCGGGTACCAAGAGACCCAGTACTTC	CASSEGSSGYQETQYF
.	TRBJ1-1	once	TRBV29-1	TGCAGCGTTGTCGGGTCGGGGGGGAGGAAGAACACTGAAGCTTTCTTT	CSVVGSGGRKNTEAFF
.	TRBJ2-2	.	TRBV27	TGTGCCAGCAGGGTAGGAGACCGGGACACCGGGGAGCTGTTTTTT	CASRVGDRDTGELFF
TRBD2	TRBJ2-2	.	TRBV10-2	TGCGCCAGCAGCCCGGGAGGGTTCAACACCGGGGAGCTGTTTTTT	CASSPGGFNTGELFF
TRBD1	TRBJ1-2	.	TRBV6-5	TGTGCCAGCAGGCCGGACAGGGGGCTGGATGGCTACACCTTC	CASRPDRGLDGYTF
.	TRBJ1-1	.	TRBV27	TGTGCCAGCAGTAGAAGGGAGGGCACTGAAGCTTTCTTT	CASSRREGTEAFF
TRBD1	TRBJ1-2	once	TRBV9	TGTGCCAGCAGCGTCGGACAGGGGATCGTCTATGGCTACACCTTC	CASSVGQGIVYGYTF
TRBD1	TRBJ1-1	.	TRBV5-1	TGCGCCAGCAGCTCCGGACAGGGATTTTCCACTGAAGCTTTCTTT	CASSSGQGFSTEAFF
.	TRBJ2-1	few	TRBV19	TGTGCCAGCGGGACAAACTCCTACAATGAGCAGTTCTTC	CASGTNSYNEQFF
TRBD2	TRBJ2-1	.	TRBV24-1	TGTGCCACCAGTGACCCGACTAGCGGGGGGGGGAATGAGCAGTTCTTC	CATSDPTSGGGNEQFF
TRBD1	TRBJ1-2	once	TRBV6-1	TGTGCCAGCAGTGAAGGACAGGGAATCTATGGCTACACCTTC	CASSEGQGIYGYTF
.	TRBJ2-3	.	TRBV19	TGTGCCAGTAGTATTCTTCTCACAGATACGCAGTATTTT	CASSILLTDTQYF
.	TRBJ2-1	.	TRBV18	TGTGCCAGCTCAACCCTCCCGGACAGTCACAATGAGCAGTTCTTC	CASSTLPDSHNEQFF
TRBD1	TRBJ1-5	.	TRBV10-1	TGCGCCAGCAGTGAGGGCACAGGGGGGGGTCAGCCCCAGCATTTT	CASSEGTGGGQPQHF
.	TRBJ1-1	.	TRBV19	TGTGCCAGTAGTATAGGACAGGCCCTGAACACTGAAGCTTTCTTT	CASSIGQALNTEAFF
TRBD1	TRBJ2-5	.	TRBV20-1	TGCAGTGCCCTGGACAGGTGGAGCCAGTACTTC	CSALDRWSQYF
.	TRBJ2-1	.	TRBV6-5	TGTGCCAGCAGTTACGGGCGAGATCGGAGGCACAATGAGCAGTTCTTC	CASSYGRDRRHNEQFF
.	TRBJ2-1	.	TRBV7-2	TGTGCCAGCAGCTTAGAATCCCCGGTCGTCTACAATGAGCAGTTCTTC	CASSLESPVVYNEQFF
.	TRBJ2-5	.	TRBV21-1	TGTGCCAGCAGCATAGGACAGGGGGCCCAAGAGACCCAGTACTTC	CASSIGQGAQETQYF
TRBD1	TRBJ2-7	.	TRBV6-5	TGTGCCAGCAGTAGGGACAGTTTATCGGAGCAGTACTTC	CASSRDSLSEQYF
TRBD1	TRBJ2-7	.	TRBV6-5	TGTGCCAGCAGAACGACAGGGGTCGGCGAGCAGTACTTC	CASRTTGVGEQYF
.	TRBJ1-1	.	TRBV7-9	TGTGCCAGCAGCGTCACAGCTATGAACACTGAAGCTTTCTTT	CASSVTAMNTEAFF
.	TRBJ1-5	.	TRBV6-1	TGTGCCAGCAGTGAACTGGACAGATCCAATCAGCCCCAGCATTTT	CASSELDRSNQPQHF
.	TRBJ2-2	.	TRBV12-5	TGTGCTAGTGGTTTGGTACTGGGGCTAGCGAACACCGGGGAGCTGTTTTTT	CASGLVLGLANTGELFF
.	TRBJ2-1	.	TRBV27	TGTGCCAGCAGTATAAGACAGCGAACCTACAATGAGCAGTTCTTC	CASSIRQRTYNEQFF
.	TRBJ2-4	.	TRBV2	TGTGCCAGCAGTCCGGCGACGGGACTTCTAGCCAAAAACATTCAGTACTTC	CASSPATGLLAKNIQYF
.	TRBJ1-1	.	TRBV27	TGTGCCACCACAGGGACGACCACGCGAGAAGCTTTCTTT	CATTGTTTREAFF
.	TRBJ1-6	.	TRBV27	TGTGCCAGCAGTTCGGGAGGGAGCTATAATTCACCCCTCCACTTT	CASSSGGSYNSPLHF
TRBD1	TRBJ1-2	.	TRBV5-5	TGTGCCAGCAGCTTAAGACAGGGGGAGAGGTATGGCTACACCTTC	CASSLRQGERYGYTF
TRBD1	TRBJ1-6	once	TRBV5-6	TGTGCCAGCAGCCGACGGACAGGCAGATCCTATAATTCACCCCTCCACTTT	CASSRRTGRSYNSPLHF
TRBD2	TRBJ2-3	once	TRBV9	TGTGCCAGCAGCGTAGCAGTAGCGGGATTGGCAGATACGCAGTATTTT	CASSVAVAGLADTQYF
.	TRBJ2-1	.	TRBV5-1	TGCGCCAGCAGCCGGGGCTCCTACAATGAGCAGTTCTTC	CASSRGSYNEQFF
.	TRBJ2-2	.	TRBV3-1/TRBV3-2	TGTGCCAGCAGCCTCAATGCCGGGGCCGGGGAGCTGTTTTTT	CASSLNAGAGELFF